Below, 23 T cell receptor beta chains from the same sample are listed, as sequenced in a study of cytomegalovirus exposure and HLA in healthy donors. The PCR made use of 60 Vbeta and 13 Jbeta primers. The assay was immunoSEQ multiplex PCR, and TCRdb's table has in-frame clones only and misses some. The data contain about 94,000 clones, 79% of them singletons. Source material: PBMCs. These receptors all stem from a middle-aged woman in good health and CMV-seronegative.

This clone has only one observation. This chain joins TRBV2 and TRBJ1-2; 10 nucleotides agree with TRBD1. V shed 6 bases, J shed 5 bases, and the junction held 6 bases outside the gene matches. The CDR3 totals 14 residues. Germline V gene data show CDR1 as SNHLY and CDR2 as FYNNEI. The CDR3 here is CASRRQGADYGYTF. The CDR3 coding sequence is TGTGCCAGCAGAAGACAGGGGGCAGATTATGGCTACACCTTC.

This clone was seen only a few times. The CDR3 region has the DNA TGTGCCAGCAGTGGCCAGACAGGTTCAGGAGAAAAACTGTTTTTT. Protein: CASSGQTGSGEKLFF. The chain is built from TRBV6-1 and TRBJ1-4; tentatively, D is TRBD1 (6 bases). CDR3 length: 15 residues. Trimming stripped 4 bases from V and 8 bases from J, with 17 bases between. Germline CDR1 MNHNS, CDR2 SASEGT.

For this clone: The junction departs from germline at one end; a sequencing error may be responsible. The chain couples TRBV7-7 to TRBJ2-5; 10 bases match TRBD1. CDR1 SSHAT and CDR2 FNYEAQ come from the germline V gene (reference sequence). The CDR3 length is 15 residues. As DNA, the CDR3 is TGTGCTAGCAGCTTATCTGACAGGGGGCGAGAGACCCAGTACTTC. It encodes CASSLSDRGRETQYF.

This clone was counted only a few times. The J gene is TRBJ2-2, the V gene TRBV5-1; 9 bases align to TRBD1. CDR1 and CDR2 (germline): SGHRS, YFSETQ. The CDR3 covers 17 residues. V trimming: 4 bases; J trimming: 6 bases; junction bases outside the gene matches: 13. The DNA of the CDR3 is TGCGCCAGCAGCCCGAGCCCGGGACAGGGTACGGCCGGGGAGCTGTTTTTT. Translating gives CASSPSPGQGTAGELFF.

The rearrangement joins TRBV6-4 to TRBJ1-4; 7 bases line up with TRBD1. In germline, CDR1 is MRHNA, CDR2 SNTAGT. V lost 2 bases, J lost 5 bases, and 5 bases stayed unmatched. The CDR3 runs to 15 residues. CDR3 sequence (DNA): TGTGCCAGCAGTGACACTACAGGGGCAAATGAAAAACTGTTTTTT. Amino acids: CASSDTTGANEKLFF.

The chain uses TRBV5-6 and TRBJ1-3; no reliable D call. Germline V gene sequence: CDR1 SGHDT, CDR2 YYEEEE. The germline V and J ends were trimmed by 0 bases and 0 bases, with 10 bases remaining between them. The CDR3 totals 16 residues. CDR3 protein: CASSLADSSSGNTIYF. DNA for the CDR3: TGTGCCAGCAGCTTGGCCGACTCTTCCTCTGGAAACACCATATATTTT.

V usage is TRBV18 and J usage is TRBJ1-2; D may be TRBD1 (6 bases). The CDR3 has 13 amino acids. Germline assignment: CDR1 KGHSH and CDR2 LQKENI. The V end was cut by 3 bases, the J end by 7 bases, with 12 bases between. The CDR3: CASSPSDSRGYTF. The DNA of the CDR3 is TGTGCCAGCTCACCTTCGGACAGTCGTGGCTACACCTTC.

The chain carries TRBV11-1 and TRBJ1-6; no reliable D call. CDR1 is SGHAT and CDR2 is FQDESV in the germline V gene (reference sequence). This CDR3 contains 13 residues. The CDR3 is CATRSSYNSPLHF. In DNA, the CDR3 is TGTGCTACAAGGAGCTCCTATAATTCACCCCTCCACTTT.

The chain uses TRBV13 and TRBJ1-3, with 7 bases identical to TRBD1. Germline V lookup: CDR1 PRHDT, CDR2 FYEKMQ (reference sequence). V lost 4 bases and J lost 3; bases outside the gene matches: 6. This CDR3 has 15 amino acids. The chain's CDR3 is CASSSRQGGGNTIYF. Written as DNA, the CDR3 is TGTGCCAGCAGCTCAAGACAGGGAGGTGGAAACACCATATATTTT.

V is TRBV7-2 and J is TRBJ2-5; 8 nucleotides match TRBD1. Unmatched junction bases numbered 4, after V lost 5 bases and J lost 5 bases. The length of the CDR3 is 13 residues. CDR1 and CDR2 (germline): SGHTA, FQGNSA. CDR3 in DNA: TGTGCCAGCAGCCCAACAGGGGGTGAGACCCAGTACTTC. It is translated as CASSPTGGETQYF.

The chain recombines TRBV9 with TRBJ2-7; D remains ambiguous. The germline V and J ends were trimmed by 0 bases and 3 bases, with 10 bases remaining between them. CDR1 SGDLS and CDR2 YYNGEE come from the germline V gene. The CDR3 sequence is 14 residues long. In DNA form, the CDR3 reads TGTGCCAGCAGCGTAGAGGCGGAAGGCTACGAGCAGTACTTC. This sequence encodes CASSVEAEGYEQYF.

The rearrangement links TRBV7-2 to TRBJ1-2, with D unresolved. The CDR3 is made up of 10 amino acids. Trimming took off 11 bases at V and 2 bases at J, with 6 bases between the two ends. The germline V gene has CDR1 SGHTA and CDR2 FQGNSA. This chain's CDR3 is CAGDNYGYTF. CDR3 DNA sequence: TGTGCCGGAGACAACTATGGCTACACCTTC.

The chain uses TRBV6-1 and TRBJ2-7; the D gene is possibly TRBD1 (5 bases). V was shortened by 3 bases and J by 0 bases, with 9 bases between the two germline ends. The CDR3 is 14 residues long. Germline V gives CDR1 MNHNS, CDR2 SASEGT. The CDR3 here is CASSDPGFSYEQYF. In DNA form, the CDR3 reads TGTGCCAGCAGTGACCCAGGGTTCTCCTACGAGCAGTACTTC.

The chain couples TRBV12-5 to TRBJ2-1, with 8 bases identical to TRBD2. V shed 2 bases and J 12 bases; nucleotides not matched to a gene: 18. This CDR3 is built from 17 residues. Germline CDR1 reads LGHNT; CDR2 reads FRNRAP. The CDR3 spells CASGLLWSGGLPSGQFF. The CDR3 nucleotides are TGTGCTAGTGGTTTGTTATGGAGCGGGGGCCTCCCAAGTGGGCAGTTCTTC. Full variable domain (missing parts from reference TRBV12-5 and TRBJ2-1): DARVTQTPRHKVTEMGQEVTMRCQPILGHNTVFWYRQTMMQGLELLAYFRNRAPLDDSGMPKDRFSAEMPDATLATLKIQPSEPRDSAVYFCASGLLWSGGLPSGQFFGPGTRLTVL.

This clone occurred a few times. V is TRBV5-4 and J is TRBJ2-5; TRBD2 agrees at 9 bases. Matching the DNA end better, TRBJ2-7 makes the J call doubtful. The germline gives CDR1 SGHNT, CDR2 YYREEE (reference sequence). The CDR3 covers 14 residues. The CDR3: CASSLSGGLYEQYF. The DNA for the CDR3 is TGTGCCAGCAGCCTTAGCGGGGGACTATACGAGCAGTACTTC.

The chain joins TRBV5-6 to TRBJ2-7; 8 nucleotides agree with TRBD2. CDR3 length equals 14 residues. Germline V CDR1 and CDR2: SGHDT, YYEEEE. Trimming at V came to 5 bases and at J to 4 bases, leaving 8 bases not matched to a gene. CDR3 nucleotides: TGTGCCAGCAGGAAAAGCGGGGGACTATACGAGCAGTACTTC. This codes for CASRKSGGLYEQYF.

The chain recombines TRBV5-1 with TRBJ1-6, with D perhaps TRBD1 (6 bases). CDR1 and CDR2 (germline): SGHRS, YFSETQ. The ends were cut back, 0 bases at V and 7 bases at J, with 14 bases in the middle. The CDR3 has 16 residues. CDR3: CASSLGWRTENSPLHF. The CDR3 region has the DNA TGCGCCAGCAGCTTGGGCTGGAGGACAGAAAATTCACCCCTCCACTTT. The full variable domain, with the rest looked up from reference TRBV5-1 and TRBJ1-6, is KAGVTQTPRYLIKTRGQQVTLSCSPISGHRSVSWYQQTPGQGLQFLFEYFSETQRNKGNFPGRFSGRQFSNSRSEMNVSTLELGDSALYLCASSLGWRTENSPLHFGNGTRLTVT.

V gene TRBV19 combines with J gene TRBJ2-5; 9 nucleotides align to TRBD2. Trimming at V came to 1 base and at J to 1 base, leaving 4 bases not matched to a gene. Germline CDR1 LNHDA, CDR2 SQIVND (reference sequence). The CDR3 extends over 16 amino acids. The CDR3 sequence: CASSIGPAGGQETQYF. The CDR3 region has the DNA TGTGCCAGTAGTATAGGTCCAGCGGGGGGCCAAGAGACCCAGTACTTC.

This clone was detected only once. The chain has TRBV10-3 and TRBJ1-4, with D possibly matching TRBD1 (5 bases). This CDR3 region has 12 residues. Germline-derived CDR1 and CDR2 are ENHRY and SYGVKD. V lost 7 bases to trimming and J lost 8 bases, with 11 bases between them. CDR3 sequence reads: CAIKGLEEKLFF. The CDR3 DNA follows: TGTGCCATCAAGGGGTTAGAGGAAAAACTGTTTTTT.

CDR3 coding DNA: TGTGCCAGCAGCTCCCGACAGGGGGCCACAGATACGCAGTATTTT. As protein: CASSSRQGATDTQYF. The chain carries TRBV7-2 and TRBJ2-3, with 10 bases identical to TRBD1. The ends lost 4 bases at V and 2 bases at J; junction bases unmatched: 3. The V gene's germline CDR1 is SGHTA and CDR2 FQGNSA. The length of the CDR3 is 15 residues.

The V gene is TRBV6-6, the J gene TRBJ1-5, with TRBD1 identical over 7 bases. CDR1 is MNHNY, CDR2 SVGAGI, per germline (reference sequence). The CDR3 runs to 15 residues. V gave up 6 bases and J gave up 1 base; unmatched junction bases: 6. In nucleotides, the CDR3 is TGTGCCAGCAGCGTGATGGGACAGAGCAATCAGCCCCAGCATTTT. Encoded protein: CASSVMGQSNQPQHF.

This clone was seen just once. The chain links TRBV7-3 to TRBJ1-3; 7 nucleotides line up with TRBD1. Germline V lookup: CDR1 SGHTA, CDR2 FQGTGA. The CDR3 totals 15 residues. V gave up 0 bases and J gave up 4 bases; unmatched junction bases: 3. The CDR3 loop is CASSLTQGIGNTIYF. As DNA, the CDR3 is TGTGCCAGCAGCTTAACACAGGGGATCGGAAACACCATATATTTT.

The genes are TRBV5-1 and TRBJ2-2; possibly TRBD1 for D (6 bases). The ends were cut back, 4 bases at V and 4 bases at J, with 11 bases in the middle. Germline CDR1 is SGHRS and CDR2 is YFSETQ. There are 14 residues in the CDR3. The CDR3 DNA is TGCGCCAGCAGCGCCCCGGACAGCACCGGGGAGCTGTTTTTT. Protein: CASSAPDSTGELFF.